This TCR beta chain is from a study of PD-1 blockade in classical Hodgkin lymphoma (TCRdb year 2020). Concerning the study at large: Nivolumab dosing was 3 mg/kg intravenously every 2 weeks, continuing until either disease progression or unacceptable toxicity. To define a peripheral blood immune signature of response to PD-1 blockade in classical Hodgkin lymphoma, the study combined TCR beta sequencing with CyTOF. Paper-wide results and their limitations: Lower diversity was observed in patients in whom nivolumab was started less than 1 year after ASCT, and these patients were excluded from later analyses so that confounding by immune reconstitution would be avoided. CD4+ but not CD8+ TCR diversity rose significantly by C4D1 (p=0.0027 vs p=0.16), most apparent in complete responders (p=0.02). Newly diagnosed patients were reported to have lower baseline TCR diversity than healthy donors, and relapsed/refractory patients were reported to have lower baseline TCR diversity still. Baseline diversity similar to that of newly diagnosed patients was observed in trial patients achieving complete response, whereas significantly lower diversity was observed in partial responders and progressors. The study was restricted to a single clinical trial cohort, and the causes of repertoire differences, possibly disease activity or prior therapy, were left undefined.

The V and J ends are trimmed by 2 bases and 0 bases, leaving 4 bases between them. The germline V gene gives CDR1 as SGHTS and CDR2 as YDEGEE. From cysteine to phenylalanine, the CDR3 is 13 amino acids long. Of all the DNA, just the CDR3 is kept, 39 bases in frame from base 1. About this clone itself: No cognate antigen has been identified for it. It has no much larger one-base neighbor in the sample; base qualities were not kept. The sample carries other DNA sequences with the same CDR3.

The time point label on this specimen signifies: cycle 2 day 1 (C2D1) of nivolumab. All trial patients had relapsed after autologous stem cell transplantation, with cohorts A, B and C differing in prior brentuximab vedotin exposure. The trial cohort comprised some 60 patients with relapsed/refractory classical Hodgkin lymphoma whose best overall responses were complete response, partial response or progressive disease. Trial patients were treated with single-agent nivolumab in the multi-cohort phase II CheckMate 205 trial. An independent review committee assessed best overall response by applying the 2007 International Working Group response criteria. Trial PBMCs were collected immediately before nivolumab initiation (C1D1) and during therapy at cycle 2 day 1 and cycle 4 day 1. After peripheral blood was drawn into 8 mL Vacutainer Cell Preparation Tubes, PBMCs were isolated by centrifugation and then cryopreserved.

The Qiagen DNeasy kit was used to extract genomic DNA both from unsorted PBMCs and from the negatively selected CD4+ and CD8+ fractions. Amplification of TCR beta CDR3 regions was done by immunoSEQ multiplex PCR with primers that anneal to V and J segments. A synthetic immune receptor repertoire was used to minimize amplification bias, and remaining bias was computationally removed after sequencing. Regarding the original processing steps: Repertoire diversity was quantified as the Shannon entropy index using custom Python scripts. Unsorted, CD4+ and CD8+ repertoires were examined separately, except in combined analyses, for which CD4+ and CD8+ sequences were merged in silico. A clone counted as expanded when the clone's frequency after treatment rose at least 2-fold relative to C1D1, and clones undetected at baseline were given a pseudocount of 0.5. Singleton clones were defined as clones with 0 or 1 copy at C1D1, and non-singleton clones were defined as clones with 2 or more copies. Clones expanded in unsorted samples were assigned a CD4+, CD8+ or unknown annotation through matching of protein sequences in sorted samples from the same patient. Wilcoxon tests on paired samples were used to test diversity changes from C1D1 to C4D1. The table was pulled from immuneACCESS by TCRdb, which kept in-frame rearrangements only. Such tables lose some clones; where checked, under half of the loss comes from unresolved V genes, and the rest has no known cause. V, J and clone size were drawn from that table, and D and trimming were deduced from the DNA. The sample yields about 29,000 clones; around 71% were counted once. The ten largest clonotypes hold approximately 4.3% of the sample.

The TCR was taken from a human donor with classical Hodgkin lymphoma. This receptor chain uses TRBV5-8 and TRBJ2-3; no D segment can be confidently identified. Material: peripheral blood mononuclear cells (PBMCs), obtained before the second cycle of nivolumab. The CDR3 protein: CASSFRSTDTQYF. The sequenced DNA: TGTGCCAGCAGCTTTAGAAGCACAGATACGCAGTATTTT. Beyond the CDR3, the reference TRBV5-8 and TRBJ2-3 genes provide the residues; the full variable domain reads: EAGVTQSPTHLIKTRGQQATLRCSPISGHTSVYWYQQALGLGLQFLLWYDEGEERNRGNFPPRFSGRQFPNYSSELNVNALELEDSALYLCASSFRSTDTQYFGPGTRLTVL.